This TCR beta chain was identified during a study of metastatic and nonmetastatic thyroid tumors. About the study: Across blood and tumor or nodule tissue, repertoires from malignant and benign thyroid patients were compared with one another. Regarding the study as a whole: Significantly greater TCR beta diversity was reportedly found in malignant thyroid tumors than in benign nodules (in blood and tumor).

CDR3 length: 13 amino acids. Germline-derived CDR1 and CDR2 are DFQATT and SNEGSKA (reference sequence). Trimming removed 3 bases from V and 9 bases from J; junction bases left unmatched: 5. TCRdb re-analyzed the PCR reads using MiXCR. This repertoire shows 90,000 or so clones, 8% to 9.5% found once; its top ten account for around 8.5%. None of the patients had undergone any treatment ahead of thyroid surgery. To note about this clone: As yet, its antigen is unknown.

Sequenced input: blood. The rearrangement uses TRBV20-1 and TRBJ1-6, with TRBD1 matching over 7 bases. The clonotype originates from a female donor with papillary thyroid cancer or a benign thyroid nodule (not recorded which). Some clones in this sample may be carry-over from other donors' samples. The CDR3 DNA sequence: TGCAGTGCTAGGAGGGGACAGTCTTCACCCCTCCACTTT. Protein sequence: CSARRGQSSPLHF.